A selection of T cell receptor beta chains follows, all from one sample in a study of PD-1 blockade in classical Hodgkin lymphoma. Assay used: immunoSEQ multiplex PCR; TCRdb lists only in-frame clones, some missing. The sample shows about 21,000 clones, about two thirds of them seen only once. The specimen comprised peripheral blood mononuclear cells (PBMCs), sampled at baseline. Every receptor here comes from a human donor with classical Hodgkin lymphoma. Both conserved end residues are part of each CDR3. Fields, in order: V gene, J gene, clone size, D gene, CDR3 protein, CDR3 DNA. A D gene is named only where the DNA matches it firmly. Expanded clones get a size class; other rows say once, few or many, or leave the size out.

v_gene: TRBV5-1; j_gene: TRBJ2-2; abundance: -; d_gene: -; CDR3aa: CASSFGETTGELFF; CDR3nt: TGCGCCAGCAGCTTCGGGGAGACCACCGGGGAGCTGTTTTTT
v_gene: TRBV7-2; j_gene: TRBJ1-1; abundance: -; d_gene: TRBD1; CDR3aa: CASQGATEAFF; CDR3nt: TGTGCCAGCCAGGGGGCAACTGAAGCTTTCTTT
v_gene: TRBV7-2; j_gene: TRBJ1-5; abundance: once; d_gene: -; CDR3aa: CASSLESDQPQHF; CDR3nt: TGTGCCAGCAGCTTAGAGTCCGATCAGCCCCAGCATTTT
v_gene: TRBV7-2; j_gene: TRBJ1-5; abundance: few; d_gene: -; CDR3aa: CASSLAPTQPQHF; CDR3nt: TGTGCCAGCAGCTTAGCGCCCACTCAGCCCCAGCATTTT
v_gene: TRBV18; j_gene: TRBJ2-7; abundance: few; d_gene: -; CDR3aa: CASSPSPIVYEQYF; CDR3nt: TGTGCCAGCTCACCATCCCCCATTGTGTACGAGCAGTACTTC
v_gene: TRBV27; j_gene: TRBJ2-1; abundance: -; d_gene: -; CDR3aa: CASSKGPWEQFF; CDR3nt: TGTGCCAGCAGTAAGGGGCCATGGGAGCAGTTCTTC
v_gene: TRBV28; j_gene: TRBJ2-2; abundance: few; d_gene: -; CDR3aa: CASTINTGELFF; CDR3nt: TGTGCCAGCACCATTAACACCGGGGAGCTGTTTTTT
v_gene: TRBV25-1; j_gene: TRBJ2-5; abundance: -; d_gene: -; CDR3aa: CASSNRVGPQETQYF; CDR3nt: TGTGCCAGCAGTAACAGGGTTGGGCCTCAAGAGACCCAGTACTTC
v_gene: TRBV19; j_gene: TRBJ1-5; abundance: -; d_gene: TRBD1; CDR3aa: CASRSGQDSYQPQHF; CDR3nt: TGTGCCAGTAGATCCGGACAGGACTCTTATCAGCCCCAGCATTTT
v_gene: TRBV4-3; j_gene: TRBJ2-3; abundance: -; d_gene: -; CDR3aa: CASSQDWQTLDTQYF; CDR3nt: TGCGCCAGCAGCCAAGATTGGCAGACCCTAGATACGCAGTATTTT
v_gene: TRBV29-1; j_gene: TRBJ1-5; abundance: -; d_gene: -; CDR3aa: CSAQKGFWEPQHF; CDR3nt: TGCAGCGCCCAAAAGGGGTTTTGGGAGCCCCAGCATTTT
v_gene: TRBV6-5; j_gene: TRBJ2-7; abundance: -; d_gene: TRBD2; CDR3aa: CASWNSGAGEQYF; CDR3nt: TGTGCCAGCTGGAACAGTGGAGCGGGGGAGCAGTACTTC
v_gene: TRBV10-3; j_gene: TRBJ2-3; abundance: -; d_gene: TRBD1; CDR3aa: CAISKTTGSTDTQYF; CDR3nt: TGTGCCATCAGTAAAACGACAGGGAGCACAGATACGCAGTATTTT
v_gene: TRBV4-3; j_gene: TRBJ2-1; abundance: -; d_gene: TRBD2; CDR3aa: CASSQTTSGDYNEQFF; CDR3nt: TGCGCCAGCAGCCAAACGACTAGCGGGGACTACAATGAGCAGTTCTTC
v_gene: TRBV29-1; j_gene: TRBJ2-1; abundance: -; d_gene: TRBD2; CDR3aa: CSVGASGRNEQFF; CDR3nt: TGCAGCGTTGGGGCTAGCGGGAGGAATGAGCAGTTCTTC
v_gene: TRBV6-6; j_gene: TRBJ1-3; abundance: few; d_gene: -; CDR3aa: CASSYSGGNTIYF; CDR3nt: TGTGCCAGCAGTTACTCTGGAGGAAACACCATATATTTT
v_gene: TRBV19; j_gene: TRBJ1-2; abundance: many; d_gene: TRBD1; CDR3aa: CASIGQGSRYTF; CDR3nt: TGTGCCAGCATCGGACAGGGCAGCCGCTACACCTTC